This T cell receptor (beta chain) was captured by sequencing in a study of shared clonotypes between healthy human individuals. With respect to this clone: This CDR3 is also generated by other DNA sequences in the sample.

Using immunoSEQ multiplex PCR, the repertoire was profiled, and TCRdb retains in-frame clones only, with some absent. The sample has approximately 2.1 million clones; 80% to 95% are singletons. The germline V gene encodes CDR1 MDHEN and CDR2 SYDVKM. The CDR3 loop spans 11 amino acids. V was trimmed by 6 bases and J by 5 bases, leaving 7 bases between them. This clonotype was obtained from a man younger than 35 in good health. Some clones in this sample may be carry-over from other donors' samples. The sequenced sample consisted of naive CD4+ T cells from PBMCs. Subset in this sample: CD45RA+ positively selected. This chain uses TRBV28 with TRBJ1-1; D is unclear. CDR3 sequence reads: CASRSSTEAFF. The CDR3 DNA is TGTGCCAGCAGGTCGAGTACTGAAGCTTTCTTT.